This is a list of T cell receptor beta chains from one sample in a study of Ad26.COV2.S vaccination and SARS-CoV-2 variants. Profiled with immunoSEQ multiplex PCR; TCRdb holds only in-frame clones, not every one. The sample carries fewer than 900,000 clones, around 92% recorded once. Sequences were derived from peripheral blood, sampled in a trial of Ad26.COV2.S vaccine versus placebo. These receptor sequences come from a person between 18 and 65 years old who received the Ad26.COV2.S COVID-19 vaccine or a placebo. The conserved cysteine and the conserved F or W are not part of the CDR3 here. A D gene is named only where the DNA matches it firmly.

D gene	V gene	CDR3 protein
TRBD1	TRBV6-5	ASSPGGTEAF
.	TRBV3-1/TRBV3-2	ASSQFTTGRETQY
TRBD1	TRBV24-1	ATEGTGADEKLF
.	TRBV30	AWSVGSGGQPQH
.	TRBV6-2/TRBV6-3	ASSQGLEAF
.	TRBV7-2	ASSLSRETQY
.	TRBV12-3/TRBV12-4	ASSLMGQPQH
.	TRBV7-2	ASSLAGSGSGYT
.	TRBV27	ASSFGTSTDTQY
TRBD1	TRBV7-2	ASSLVGTGRTDTQY
.	TRBV27	ASSPINSPLH
.	TRBV2	ASSVRGRSGANVLT
.	TRBV24-1	ATSAVAGELF
.	TRBV7-9	ASSSTVTNSPLH
.	TRBV9	ASSVGTQVGANVLT
.	TRBV29-1	SVQRGEGGEQY
.	TRBV4-1	ASSLSVQSNQPQH
.	TRBV9	ASSAGTPSYEQY
TRBD1	TRBV7-2	ASSTTGQGYEQY
TRBD1	TRBV20-1	SASPGTGDQPQH
.	TRBV7-3	ASSYDPTGTQY
.	TRBV7-9	ASSILRDTQY
.	TRBV6-6	ASSYPGYDQPQH
.	TRBV29-1	SVRPRARELF
.	TRBV7-9	ASSLRRHPEAF
.	TRBV9	ASSARGDTGELF
.	TRBV7-8	ASSSRDNYNSPLH
.	TRBV21-1	ASSRAETYEQY
TRBD1	TRBV7-6	ASSSEGTGGAEQY
.	TRBV30	AWSDGTYGYT
TRBD1	TRBV7-3	ASSGTGGQPQH
.	TRBV2	ASSPAIDWAYNEQF
TRBD2	TRBV19	ASSGGLQNEQF
.	TRBV18	ASSPPNRGGGELF
TRBD1	TRBV7-2	ASSTTGTGAEKLF
.	TRBV2	ASINLDTGELF
.	TRBV18	ASSPRRDSYEQY
.	TRBV4-3	ASSQDLGALYGYT
.	TRBV5-4	ASSLGVGQPQH
.	TRBV2	ASNRDEREQY
.	TRBV18	ASSPAGSYEQY
TRBD2	TRBV10-3	AIRPGLAPDNEQF
.	TRBV24-1	ATSDRPVDEQF
.	TRBV12-3/TRBV12-4	ASSPPLGYGYT
.	TRBV24-1	ATSALRGMDNEQF
TRBD1	TRBV5-1	ASSPGTGSGTSKGQF
.	TRBV6-6	ASSGNHQTQY
.	TRBV18	ASSPPGQTMNTEAF
.	TRBV24-1	ATSDPMDTQY
.	TRBV10-3	AISDGETQY
.	TRBV2	ASTDGDFLGYGYT
.	TRBV6-5	ASSTPYEQY
TRBD1	TRBV9	ASSVAEGTAYEQY
.	TRBV5-5	ASSLAGTAGGNTIY
TRBD1	TRBV2	ASSEAIGQGGRTEAF
.	TRBV11-2	ASSLGGEAQH
.	TRBV11-2	ASSLVGGGTEAF
.	TRBV4-3	ASSRTANTEAF
TRBD2	TRBV6-5	ASSYYGTSGLNEQF